These 2 T cell receptor beta chains originate from one sample sequenced in a study of OX40 agonist ivuxolimab in advanced cancers. Assay used: immunoSEQ multiplex PCR; TCRdb lists only in-frame clones, some missing. This sample yields some 60,000 clones, of which roughly 84% are seen a single time; about 27% belongs to the top ten. Sequences were derived from CD4+ or CD8+ T cells sorted from blood, sampled in a trial of the OX40 agonist ivuxolimab. These receptors were taken from an adult with an advanced solid tumor such as melanoma, head and neck, liver or kidney cancer.

This rearrangement joins TRBV14 to TRBJ2-2, with TRBD2 matching 8 bases. This CDR3 has 17 amino acids. From germline, CDR1 is SGHDN and CDR2 FVKESK. The junction had 12 bases not matched to a gene; V was cut back by 4 bases and J by 5 bases. This CDR3 is CASSRLGGSGKTGELFF. The DNA of the CDR3 is TGTGCCAGCAGCCGACTGGGAGGTAGCGGGAAGACCGGGGAGCTGTTTTTT.

The chain couples TRBV4-3 to TRBJ2-3; 8 bases are shared with TRBD2. V was pared by 1 base and J by 1 base, with 19 bases of the junction left unmatched. The CDR3 length is 21 residues. From germline, CDR1 is LGHNA and CDR2 YSLEER. The CDR3 DNA reads as TGCGCCAGCAGCCAAGTATACGATGGGGCTAGCGGGTCTTACCGCACAGATACGCAGTATTTT. Its protein is CASSQVYDGASGSYRTDTQYF.